This T cell receptor (beta chain) emerged from a study of T cells after yellow fever vaccination. The V gene lost 4 bases and the J gene lost 0 bases, with 12 bases spanning the gap. Germline lookup yields CDR1 MGHRA and CDR2 YSYEKL. CDR3 length equals 15 residues. Study results and limitations: The booster saw the reappearance of most primary-vaccination clones (about 95% CD4, about 85% CD8).

TCRdb re-derived calls from the 5' RACE reads in MiXCR, one entry per CDR3 protein. The sample carries 80,000 to 100,000 distinct CDR3 sequences, roughly 9% recorded once. In this sample, this clonotype turned up a few times. This rearrangement joins TRBV4-1 to TRBJ1-1, with D tentatively TRBD1 (5 bases). The source was CD8+ T cells not binding an NS4B(214-222) dextramer, sorted from PBMCs, collected more than 13 days after the first yellow fever vaccination. This TCR derives from a man aged 18 to 30 who received the YFV17D yellow fever vaccine. The CDR3 sequence: CASSRLTTVNTEAFF. The CDR3 nucleotides are TGCGCCAGCAGCCGCCTCACGACAGTGAACACTGAAGCTTTCTTT.